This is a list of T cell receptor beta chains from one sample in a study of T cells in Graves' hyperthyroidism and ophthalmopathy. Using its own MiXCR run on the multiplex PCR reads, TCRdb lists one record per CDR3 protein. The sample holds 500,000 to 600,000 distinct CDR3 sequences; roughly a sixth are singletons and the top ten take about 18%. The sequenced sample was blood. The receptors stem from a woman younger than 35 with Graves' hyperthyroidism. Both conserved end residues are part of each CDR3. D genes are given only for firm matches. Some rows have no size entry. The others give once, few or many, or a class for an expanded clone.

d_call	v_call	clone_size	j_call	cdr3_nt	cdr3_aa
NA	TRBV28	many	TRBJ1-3	TGTGCCAGCAGTCAAGTAGGGGGGCCAGGAAACACCATATATTTT	CASSQVGGPGNTIYF
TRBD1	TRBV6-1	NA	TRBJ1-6	TGTGCCAGCAGTACGAACAGGGGGAGCTCCTATAATTCACCCCTCCACTTT	CASSTNRGSSYNSPLHF
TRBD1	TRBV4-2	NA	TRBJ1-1	TGTGCCAGCAGCCAAGAATGGGACAGGGCTTATGCTTTCTTT	CASSQEWDRAYAFF
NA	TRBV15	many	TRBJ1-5	TGTGCCACCAGCAGAGATGCGGCGATAGGACGTCAGCCCCAGCATTTT	CATSRDAAIGRQPQHF
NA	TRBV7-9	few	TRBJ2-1	TGTGCCAGCAGCTTACCCGGGGGCCAGGATGAGCAGTTCTTC	CASSLPGGQDEQFF
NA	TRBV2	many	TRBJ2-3	TGTGCCAGCAGTGTTTATAGGGAACCTAGCACAGATACGCAGTATTTT	CASSVYREPSTDTQYF
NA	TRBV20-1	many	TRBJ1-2	TGCAGTGCTAGTCAAGGGATGGGCTACACCTTC	CSASQGMGYTF
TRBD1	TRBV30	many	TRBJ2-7	TGTGCCTGGGCCCTCCCGGGACAGAGAAACTACGAGCAGTACTTC	CAWALPGQRNYEQYF
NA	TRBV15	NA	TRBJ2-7	TGTGCCACCAGCAGAGGGGCGAGCTCCTACGAGCAGTACTTC	CATSRGASSYEQYF
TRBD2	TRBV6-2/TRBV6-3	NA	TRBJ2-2	TGTGCCAGCAGTGCACTAAGAGCGGGGAGCACCGGGGAGCTGTTTTTT	CASSALRAGSTGELFF
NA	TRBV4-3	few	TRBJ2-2	TGCGCCAGCAGCCAAGATGGGCGGGCATCGGACACCGGGGAGCTGTTTTTT	CASSQDGRASDTGELFF
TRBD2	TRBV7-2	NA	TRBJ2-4	TGTGCCAGCAGCTTAGGACTAGCGGGAACCCTAGCCAAAAACATTCAGTACTTC	CASSLGLAGTLAKNIQYF
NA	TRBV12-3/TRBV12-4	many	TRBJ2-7	TGTGCCAGCAGTTTTGGGGCCCTCTACGAGCAGTACTTC	CASSFGALYEQYF
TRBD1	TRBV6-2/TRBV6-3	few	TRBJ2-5	TGTGCCAGCAGTTACTCGCCGGACAGGGTGGCGGAGACCCAGTACTTC	CASSYSPDRVAETQYF
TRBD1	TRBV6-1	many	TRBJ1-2	TGTGCCAGCAGTACCGACAGGGGGGACTATGGCTACACCTTC	CASSTDRGDYGYTF
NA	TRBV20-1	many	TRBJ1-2	TGCAGTGCTAGAGATTTAGCGCTACGGGGGGACTATGGCTACACCTTC	CSARDLALRGDYGYTF
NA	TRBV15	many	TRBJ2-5	TGTGCCACCAGCGGGCAGGGAGAGACCCAGTACTTC	CATSGQGETQYF
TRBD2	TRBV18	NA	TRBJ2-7	TGTGCCAGCACTCCGGAGCGGGGGGGCCTCGTAGAGCAGTACTTC	CASTPERGGLVEQYF
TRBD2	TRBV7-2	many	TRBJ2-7	TGTGCCAGCAGCTTAGTCCCCGGGGGGGCGGGAGAGCAGTACTTC	CASSLVPGGAGEQYF
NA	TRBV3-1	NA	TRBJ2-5	TGTGCCAGCAGCCAAGATCCACGGATCCAAGAGACCCGGTACTTC	CASSQDPRIQETRYF
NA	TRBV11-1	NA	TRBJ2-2	TGTGCCACCCCGGATTGGGCGAACACCGGGGAGCTGTTTTTT	CATPDWANTGELFF
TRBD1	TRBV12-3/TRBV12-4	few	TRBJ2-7	TGTGCCAGCAGAGGAATAGGGGACAGGAGCTCCTACGAGCAGTACTTC	CASRGIGDRSSYEQYF
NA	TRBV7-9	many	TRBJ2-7	TGTGCCAGCAGCTTAGCCCCCATCAGACGGGGATCCTACGAGCAGTACTTC	CASSLAPIRRGSYEQYF